This paragraph reports one T cell receptor beta chain. All the donors were Caucasian adults who lived in Nashville, Tennessee. The record originates from a study of shared clonotypes between healthy human individuals. The germline gives CDR1 SGDLS, CDR2 YYNGEE. V dropped 3 bases and J dropped 3 bases, with 7 bases sitting between them. The CDR3 covers 12 residues. At the deep level, the assay was run. Every subset's genomic DNA went evenly onto several immunoSEQ plates. The table came from immunoSEQ multiplex PCR; TCRdb's copy has only in-frame clones and leaves some out. Here the sample spans about 2.5 million clones, around 92% being singletons.

The rearrangement joins TRBV9 to TRBJ2-7; D gene unclear. Sequences were obtained from naive CD4+ T cells from PBMCs. Subset noted: CD45RA+ positively selected. The clonotype was recovered from a man between 18 and 35 years old in good health. Some clones in this sample may be carry-over from other donors' samples. CDR3 coding DNA: TGTGCCAGCAGCGAGTCGGGCTACGAGCAGTACTTC. It encodes CASSESGYEQYF.